These 14 T cell receptor beta chains originate from one sample sequenced in a study of T cell responses to AZD1222 COVID-19 vaccine. Measured with immunoSEQ multiplex PCR; TCRdb has only the in-frame clones, and not every one. The data hold 90,000 to 110,000 clones, with around nine tenths observed a single time. The sequenced sample was peripheral blood, obtained on day 0 of AZD1222 vaccination. These receptors came from an adult in good health.

The J gene is TRBJ1-4, the V gene TRBV5-6; no clear D. The CDR3 contains 15 residues. The germline V gene has CDR1 SGHDT and CDR2 YYEEEE. Trimming left V 2 bases short and J 5 bases short, with 13 bases between. CDR3 nucleotides: TGTGCCAGCAGCTTCATGGACTCGGGGAATGAAAAACTGTTTTTT. Its protein product is CASSFMDSGNEKLFF.

The rearrangement uses TRBV28 and TRBJ1-2, with D perhaps matching TRBD1 (5 bases). CDR1 MDHEN and CDR2 SYDVKM come from the germline V gene. The CDR3 is 14 amino acids. Between the trimmed V and J ends, which lost 2 bases and 8 bases, there was a span of 15 bases. The CDR3 bases are TGTGCCAGCAGTTTAGTGATGGGGGTAAGGGGCTACACCTTC. Its translation: CASSLVMGVRGYTF.

The chain is built from TRBV28 and TRBJ2-3; no firm D call. This CDR3 has 15 amino acids. The germline V gene encodes CDR1 MDHEN and CDR2 SYDVKM. Trimming removed 3 bases from V and 1 base from J, with 11 bases in between. The CDR3 DNA follows: TGTGCCAGCAGTTTGTATCGGCCTGGCACAGATACGCAGTATTTT. It specifies CASSLYRPGTDTQYF.

This chain joins TRBV28 and TRBJ1-5; D remains unclear. This CDR3 has 13 amino acids. Germline loops: CDR1 MDHEN, CDR2 SYDVKM. V shed 1 base and J shed 3 bases, with 4 bases lying between them. CDR3 nucleotides: TGTGCCAGCAGTTTATACCACAATCAGCCCCAGCATTTT. Protein sequence: CASSLYHNQPQHF.

The chain carries TRBV5-4 and TRBJ2-2; 7 bases agree with TRBD1. This CDR3 spans 15 amino acids. Trimming cost V 3 bases and J 2 bases; bases outside gene matches: 4. Looked up from germline, CDR1 is SGHNT and CDR2 is YYREEE (reference sequence). Here the CDR3 DNA reads TGTGCCAGCAGCTCGACAGGGTCCAACACCGGGGAGCTGTTTTTT. Encoded protein: CASSSTGSNTGELFF.

The rearrangement joins TRBV5-6 to TRBJ1-2; a possible D gene is TRBD1 (5 bases). From germline, CDR1 is SGHDT and CDR2 YYEEEE. The CDR3 is made up of 15 amino acids. V lost 2 bases to trimming and J lost 4 bases, with 15 bases between them. CDR3 loop: CASSLFQGAGYGYTF. The CDR3, as DNA: TGTGCCAGCAGCTTATTTCAAGGGGCCGGCTATGGCTACACCTTC.

The chain carries TRBV7-9 and TRBJ2-2; perhaps TRBD2 as D (5 bases). Deletions cut 4 bases from V and 6 bases from J, with 18 bases between. Germline V CDR1 and CDR2: SEHNR, FQNEAQ (reference sequence). The CDR3 covers 16 residues. The CDR3, as DNA: TGTGCCAGCAGCTCGCCCCCCCGGGGTTGGGCCGGGGAGCTGTTTTTT. This translates into CASSSPPRGWAGELFF. Together with reference TRBV7-9 and TRBJ2-2, the CDR3 gives the full variable domain: DTGVSQNPRHKITKRGQNVTFRCDPISEHNRLYWYRQTLGQGPEFLTYFQNEAQLEKSRLLSDRFSAERPKGSFSTLEIQRTEQGDSAMYLCASSSPPRGWAGELFFGEGSRLTVL.

The rearrangement uses TRBV6-5 and TRBJ2-1; no clear D gene. The CDR3 spans 15 residues. Germline values: CDR1 MNHEY, CDR2 SVGAGI. The V and J ends lost 0 bases and 6 bases respectively, with 12 bases between them. CDR3 nucleotide sequence: TGTGCCAGCAGTTACTCGAATCCAGCGTCCAATGAGCAGTTCTTC. This encodes CASSYSNPASNEQFF.

This clone was seen only once. J is TRBJ2-7 and V is TRBV5-6; 9 nucleotides align to TRBD1. The junction had 12 bases not matched to a gene; V was cut back by 4 bases and J by 4 bases. The CDR3 is 16 residues long. Looked up from germline, CDR1 is SGHDT and CDR2 is YYEEEE. CDR3 nucleotide sequence: TGTGCCAGCAGCCCGGGACAGGGAGCAAGAAGGTACGAGCAGTACTTC. The encoded protein is CASSPGQGARRYEQYF.

V and J are TRBV29-1 and TRBJ1-2; D may be TRBD1 (5 bases). Germline lookup yields CDR1 SQVTM and CDR2 ANQGSEA. V lost 1 base to trimming and J lost 0 bases, with 9 bases between them. The CDR3 consists of 14 residues. The DNA of the CDR3 is TGCAGCGTTGAAGCGGGGGAAGCTAACTATGGCTACACCTTC. The encoded protein is CSVEAGEANYGYTF.

J is TRBJ1-2 and V is TRBV3-1 (or the pseudogene TRBV3-2), with a weak D call TRBD1 (5 bases). The CDR3 is made up of 15 amino acids. V lost 1 base to trimming and J lost 8 bases, with 17 bases between them. The germline CDR1 and CDR2 sequences are LGHDT and YNNKEL (reference sequence). The CDR3 protein is CASSQGVLGQGGYTF. The CDR3 DNA sequence: TGTGCCAGCAGCCAAGGGGTGTTGGGGCAGGGAGGCTACACCTTC.

The CDR3 DNA reads as TGTGCCAGCAGTCCCCTCGACCCTCACTCTGGAAACACCATATATTTT. Residues: CASSPLDPHSGNTIYF. The V and J genes are TRBV27 and TRBJ1-3; D gene ambiguous. V lost 5 bases to trimming and J lost 0 bases, with 14 bases between them. The CDR3 is made up of 16 amino acids. Germline CDR1 reads MNHEY; CDR2 reads SMNVEV (reference sequence).

In regard to this clone: Other DNA sequences in this sample translate to the same CDR3. The chain is built from TRBV7-9 and TRBJ2-3, with D unresolved. Germline lookup yields CDR1 SEHNR and CDR2 FQNEAQ (reference sequence). Trimming took off 6 bases at V and 0 bases at J, with 7 bases between the two ends. The CDR3 length is 13 residues. This chain's CDR3 is CASSPYSTDTQYF. CDR3 in DNA: TGTGCCAGCAGTCCATATAGCACAGATACGCAGTATTTT.

The chain has TRBV5-4 and TRBJ2-7; D may be TRBD2 (6 bases). The CDR3 sequence is 15 residues long. The V and J ends lost 3 bases and 0 bases respectively, with 13 bases between them. The V gene's germline CDR1 is SGHNT and CDR2 YYREEE (reference sequence). This chain's CDR3 is CASSSGLHSSYEQYF. The DNA of the CDR3 is TGTGCCAGCAGCTCGGGACTTCACTCCTCCTACGAGCAGTACTTC.